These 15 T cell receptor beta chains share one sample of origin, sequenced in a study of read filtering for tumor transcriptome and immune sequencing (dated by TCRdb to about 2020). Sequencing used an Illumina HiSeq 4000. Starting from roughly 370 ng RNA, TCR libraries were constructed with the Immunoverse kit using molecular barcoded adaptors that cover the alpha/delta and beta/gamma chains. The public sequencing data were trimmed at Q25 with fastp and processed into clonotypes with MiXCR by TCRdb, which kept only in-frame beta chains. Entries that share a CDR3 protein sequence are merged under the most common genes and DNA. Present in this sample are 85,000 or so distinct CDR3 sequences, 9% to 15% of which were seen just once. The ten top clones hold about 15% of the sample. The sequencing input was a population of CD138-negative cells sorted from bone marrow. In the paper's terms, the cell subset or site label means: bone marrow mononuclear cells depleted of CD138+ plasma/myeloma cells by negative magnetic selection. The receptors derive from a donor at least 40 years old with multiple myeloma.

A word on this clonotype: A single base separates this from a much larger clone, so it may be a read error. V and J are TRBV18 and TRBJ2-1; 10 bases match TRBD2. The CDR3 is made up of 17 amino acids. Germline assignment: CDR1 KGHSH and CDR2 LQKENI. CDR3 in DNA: TGTGCCAGCTCACCTAACCCACTAGCGGGATCCTACAATCAGCAGTTCTTC. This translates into CASSPNPLAGSYNQQFF.

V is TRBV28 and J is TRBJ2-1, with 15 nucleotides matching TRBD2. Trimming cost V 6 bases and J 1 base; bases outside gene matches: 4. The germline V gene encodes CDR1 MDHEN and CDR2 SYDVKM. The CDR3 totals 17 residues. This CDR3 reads CASRPGTSGRSYNEQFF. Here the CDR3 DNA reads TGTGCCAGCAGACCTGGGACTAGCGGGAGGTCCTACAATGAGCAGTTCTTC. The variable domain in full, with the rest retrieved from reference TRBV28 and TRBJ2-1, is DVKVTQSSRYLVKRTGEKVFLECVQDMDHENMFWYRQDPGLGLRLIYFSYDVKMKEKGDIPEGYSVSREKKERFSLILESASTNQTSMYLCASRPGTSGRSYNEQFFGPGTRLTVL.

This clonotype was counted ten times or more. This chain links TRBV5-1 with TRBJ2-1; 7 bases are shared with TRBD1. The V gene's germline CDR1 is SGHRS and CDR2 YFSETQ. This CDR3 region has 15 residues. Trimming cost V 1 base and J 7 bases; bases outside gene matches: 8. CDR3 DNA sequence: TGCGCCAGCAGCTTGACAGGGGATATTATGAATGAGCAGTTCTTC. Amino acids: CASSLTGDIMNEQFF.

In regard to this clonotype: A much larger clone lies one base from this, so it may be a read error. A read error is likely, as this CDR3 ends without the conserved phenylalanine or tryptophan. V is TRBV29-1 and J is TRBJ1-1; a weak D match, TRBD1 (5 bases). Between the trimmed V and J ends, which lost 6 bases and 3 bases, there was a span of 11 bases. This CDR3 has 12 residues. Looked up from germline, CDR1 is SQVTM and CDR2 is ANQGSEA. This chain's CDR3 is CSVGALDTEAFL. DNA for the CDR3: TGCAGCGTCGGGGCGCTTGACACTGAAGCTTTCCTT.

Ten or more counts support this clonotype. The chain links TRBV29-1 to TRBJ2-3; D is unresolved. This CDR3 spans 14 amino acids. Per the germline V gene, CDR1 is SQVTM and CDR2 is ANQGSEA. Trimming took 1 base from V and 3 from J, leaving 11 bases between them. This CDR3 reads CSVEAPIRTDTQYF. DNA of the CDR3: TGCAGCGTTGAAGCCCCCATTAGGACAGATACGCAGTATTTT.

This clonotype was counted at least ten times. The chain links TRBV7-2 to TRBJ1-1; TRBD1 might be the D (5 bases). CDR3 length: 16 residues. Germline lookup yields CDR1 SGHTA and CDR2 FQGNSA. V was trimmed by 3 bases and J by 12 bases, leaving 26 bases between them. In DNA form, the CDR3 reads TGTGCCAGCAGCTTCCCACCGGGACCTACTACGGGTGTATCTTTCTTT. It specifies CASSFPPGPTTGVSFF.

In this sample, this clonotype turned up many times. The DNA for the CDR3 is TGTGCCAGCAGCTTCCATCGGACTAGCGGGAGTGTTAGTGAGCAGTTCTTC. Translating it yields CASSFHRTSGSVSEQFF. The rearrangement links TRBV7-9 to TRBJ2-1, with 13 bases matching TRBD2. The germline gives CDR1 SEHNR, CDR2 FQNEAQ (reference sequence). CDR3 length: 17 residues. Unmatched junction bases numbered 11, after V lost 3 bases and J lost 9 bases.

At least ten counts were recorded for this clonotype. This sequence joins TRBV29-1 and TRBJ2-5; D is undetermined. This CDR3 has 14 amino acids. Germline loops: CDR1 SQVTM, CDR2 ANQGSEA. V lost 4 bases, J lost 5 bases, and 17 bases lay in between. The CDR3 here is CSVGQLVQGETQYF. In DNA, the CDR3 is TGCAGCGTTGGGCAGCTAGTCCAAGGGGAGACCCAGTACTTC.

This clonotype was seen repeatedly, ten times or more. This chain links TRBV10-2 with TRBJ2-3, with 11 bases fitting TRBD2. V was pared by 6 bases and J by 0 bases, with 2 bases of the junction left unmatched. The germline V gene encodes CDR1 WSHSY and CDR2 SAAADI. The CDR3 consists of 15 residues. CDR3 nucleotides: TGCGCCAGCAGCGGACTAGCGGGCAGCACAGATACGCAGTATTTT. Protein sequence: CASSGLAGSTDTQYF.

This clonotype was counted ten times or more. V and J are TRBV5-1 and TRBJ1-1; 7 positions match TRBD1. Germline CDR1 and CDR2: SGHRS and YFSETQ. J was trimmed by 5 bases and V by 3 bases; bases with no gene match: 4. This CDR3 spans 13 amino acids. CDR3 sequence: CASSSQGRTEAFF. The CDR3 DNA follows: TGCGCCAGCAGCTCACAGGGGAGGACTGAAGCTTTCTTT.

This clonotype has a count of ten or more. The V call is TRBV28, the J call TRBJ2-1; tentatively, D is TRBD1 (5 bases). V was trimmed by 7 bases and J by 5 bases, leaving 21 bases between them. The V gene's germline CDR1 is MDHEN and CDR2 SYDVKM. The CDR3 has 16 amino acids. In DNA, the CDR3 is TGTGCCAGCAATTCCCAGGGATATAATGGGCACAATGAGCAGTTCTTC. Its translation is CASNSQGYNGHNEQFF.

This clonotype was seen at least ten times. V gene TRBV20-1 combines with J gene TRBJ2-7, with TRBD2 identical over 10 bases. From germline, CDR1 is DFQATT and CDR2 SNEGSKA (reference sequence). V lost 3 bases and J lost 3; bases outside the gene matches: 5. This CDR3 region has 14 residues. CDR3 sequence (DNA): TGCAGTGCTAGGGGGACTAGCGTTGACTACGAGCAGTACTTC. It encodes CSARGTSVDYEQYF.

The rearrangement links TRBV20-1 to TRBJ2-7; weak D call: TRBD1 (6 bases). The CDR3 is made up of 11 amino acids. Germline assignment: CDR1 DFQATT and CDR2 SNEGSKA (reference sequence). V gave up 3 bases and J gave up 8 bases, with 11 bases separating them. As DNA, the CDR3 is TGCAGTGCTAGCCTAGGGGACAAGCAGTACTTC. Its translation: CSASLGDKQYF.

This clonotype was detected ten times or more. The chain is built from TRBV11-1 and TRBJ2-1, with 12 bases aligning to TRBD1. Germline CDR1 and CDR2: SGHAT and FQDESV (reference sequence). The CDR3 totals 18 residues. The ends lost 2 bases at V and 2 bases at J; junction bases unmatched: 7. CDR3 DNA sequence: TGTGCCAGCAGCTTAAGGGACAGGGGGCTACCCACCTACAATGAGCAGTTCTTC. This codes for CASSLRDRGLPTYNEQFF.

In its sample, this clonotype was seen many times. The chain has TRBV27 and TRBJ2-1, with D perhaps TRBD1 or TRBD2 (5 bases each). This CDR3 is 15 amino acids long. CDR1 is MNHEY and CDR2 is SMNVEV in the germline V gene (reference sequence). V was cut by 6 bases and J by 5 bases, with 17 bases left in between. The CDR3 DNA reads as TGTGCCAGCAGGCCCCTCGGGACCACAGACAATGAGCAGTTCTTC. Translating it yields CASRPLGTTDNEQFF.